The 17 T cell receptor beta chains reported below all come from one sample, sequenced in a study of blood T cells in healthy people across ages. A second PCR, run for about 7 to 12 cycles, used a sample-barcoded 5' primer plus a J-beta primer mix. Using its own MiXCR run on the 5' RACE reads, TCRdb lists one record per CDR3 protein. This table has over 950,000 distinct CDR3 sequences, under 40% appearing once. The sequenced sample consisted of blood. The receptors derive from a man aged 18 to 30 in good health.

The V call is TRBV5-1, the J call TRBJ2-3; D ambiguous. CDR1 and CDR2 (germline): SGHRS, YFSETQ. V lost 5 bases to trimming and J lost 0 bases, with 10 bases between them. The CDR3 spans 14 residues. Here the CDR3 DNA reads TGCGCCAGCAGGGCAGCAGCTAGCACAGATACGCAGTATTTT. As protein: CASRAAASTDTQYF.

This clonotype has a handful of counts. The V call is TRBV18, the J call TRBJ1-2; D not certain. Germline-derived CDR1 and CDR2 are KGHSH and LQKENI. The CDR3 length is 14 residues. Trimming shortened V by 3 bases and J by 6 bases, and 14 bases separated the two germline ends. CDR3 amino acids: CASSPGRAPDGYTF. DNA for the CDR3: TGTGCCAGCTCACCCGGACGGGCGCCTGATGGCTACACCTTC.

The genes are TRBV12-3 or TRBV12-4 and TRBJ1-1; no definite D call. Trimming shortened V by 3 bases and J by 5 bases, and 13 bases separated the two germline ends. This CDR3 contains 14 residues. CDR3: CASSFGGHWTEAFF. Here the CDR3 DNA reads TGTGCCAGCAGTTTCGGTGGGCATTGGACTGAAGCTTTCTTT.

The V call is TRBV27, the J call TRBJ1-2; 12 bases line up with TRBD1. V gave up 11 bases and J gave up 6 bases; unmatched junction bases: 19. Germline CDR1 reads MNHEY; CDR2 reads SMNVEV (reference sequence). The CDR3 extends over 17 amino acids. The CDR3 coding sequence is TGTGCCGCGCGAACATGGGACAGGGGGCGTCGGGGCCATGGCTACACCTTC. Translation gives CAARTWDRGRRGHGYTF.

The chain couples TRBV24-1 to TRBJ2-1; perhaps TRBD2 as D (5 bases). Germline assignment: CDR1 KGHDR and CDR2 SFDVKD. The CDR3 is 13 residues long. Between the trimmed V and J ends, which lost 4 bases and 5 bases, there was a span of 8 bases. The CDR3 sequence is CATSDGINNEQFF. DNA of the CDR3: TGTGCCACCAGTGACGGGATCAACAATGAGCAGTTCTTC.

This clonotype was seen only a few times. This chain links TRBV11-2 with TRBJ2-5, with 11 bases fitting TRBD1. The V and J ends lost 1 base and 3 bases, in that order; junction bases with no gene match: 1. The CDR3 has 15 residues. The germline gives CDR1 SGHAT, CDR2 FQNNGV. The CDR3 nucleotides read TGTGCCAGCAGCTTAGGGACAGGGGGCGAAGAGACCCAGTACTTC. Its protein product is CASSLGTGGEETQYF.

This clonotype was seen a handful of times. The V gene is TRBV7-8, the J gene TRBJ2-5; D tentatively reads TRBD1 or TRBD2 (6 bases each). The J call could be wrong; TRBJ2-7 is a better fit for the DNA end. CDR1 is SGHVS and CDR2 is FQNEAQ in the germline V gene. The length of the CDR3 is 14 residues. The DNA for the CDR3 is TGTGCCAGCAGCCAAGATGGGGGGCCCATCGAGCAGTACTTC. Protein product: CASSQDGGPIEQYF.

This clonotype appeared a few times. The chain joins TRBV7-9 to TRBJ1-4; D is perhaps TRBD1 (6 bases). V was pared by 6 bases and J by 7 bases, with 18 bases between. Germline CDR1 SEHNR, CDR2 FQNEAQ (reference sequence). CDR3 length: 15 residues. CDR3 sequence: CASSRDGGGGEKLFF. For the CDR3, the DNA is TGTGCCAGCAGTCGAGACGGGGGCGGCGGTGAAAAACTGTTTTTT.

The chain recombines TRBV29-1 with TRBJ1-1; no firm D call. Germline assignment: CDR1 SQVTM and CDR2 ANQGSEA. Trimming cost V 7 bases and J 0 bases, with 15 bases left between them. The CDR3 totals 14 residues. CDR3 nucleotide sequence: TGCAGCGCCGAGAGCCACCCTTTGAACACTGAAGCTTTCTTT. It encodes CSAESHPLNTEAFF.

This clonotype has only a few counts. The chain combines TRBV2 with TRBJ1-5, with D maybe TRBD1 (5 bases). V gave up 3 bases and J gave up 0 bases, with 18 bases separating them. This CDR3 is 18 amino acids long. Germline lookup yields CDR1 SNHLY and CDR2 FYNNEI. CDR3 nucleotide sequence: TGTGCCAGCAGTGACAGGGTCGATGAAGGGGCTAGCAATCAGCCCCAGCATTTT. Translating gives CASSDRVDEGASNQPQHF.

The rearrangement uses TRBV20-1 and TRBJ1-1; D gene unclear. Germline assignment: CDR1 DFQATT and CDR2 SNEGSKA (reference sequence). CDR3 length: 13 amino acids. V was clipped by 2 bases and J by 0 bases, with 7 bases between them. CDR3 coding DNA: TGCAGTGCTAGACTTACAGTGAACACTGAAGCTTTCTTT. Protein: CSARLTVNTEAFF.

This chain uses TRBV21-1 with TRBJ2-7; the D call in the table, TRBD1, was not verified against the DNA. TRBV21-1 has pseudogene status. CDR3 size: 14 residues. CDR3 bases: TGTGCCAGCAGCAAAGAAGGGTGGGGCCACGAGCAGTACTTC. Encoded protein: CASSKEGWGHEQYF.

V usage is TRBV12-3 or TRBV12-4 and J usage is TRBJ1-5; D remains unclear. V gave up 7 bases and J gave up 2 bases, with 9 bases separating them. The CDR3 is 13 amino acids. The CDR3 spells CASKPPGNQPQHF. The CDR3, as DNA: TGTGCCAGCAAGCCGCCGGGCAATCAGCCCCAGCATTTT.

This clonotype has more than one count but fewer than ten. J is TRBJ2-4 and V is TRBV27, with 7 positions matching TRBD1. The CDR3 spans 16 residues. The J segment lost 2 bases and the V segment lost 5 bases, leaving 9 bases of the junction unmatched. Per germline, CDR1 MNHEY and CDR2 SMNVEV (reference sequence). CDR3 protein: CASSPYTGVTKNIQYF. The CDR3 DNA reads as TGTGCCAGCAGTCCCTACACAGGGGTAACCAAAAACATTCAGTACTTC.

The chain combines TRBV4-3 with TRBJ2-2; D is perhaps TRBD1 (5 bases). Germline lookup yields CDR1 LGHNA and CDR2 YSLEER. The CDR3 consists of 17 residues. Between the trimmed V and J ends, which lost 2 bases and 0 bases, there was a span of 13 bases. Here the CDR3 reads CASSQYGHRANTGELFF. The CDR3 DNA reads as TGCGCCAGCAGCCAATACGGACACCGCGCGAACACCGGGGAGCTGTTTTTT.

The rearrangement uses TRBV6-1 and TRBJ2-1; TRBD2 matches at 8 bases. Germline V gene lookup returns CDR1 MNHNS and CDR2 SASEGT. V shed 6 bases and J 15 bases; nucleotides not matched to a gene: 4. The CDR3 spans 10 residues. The chain's CDR3 is CASRRGGLFF. The CDR3, as DNA: TGTGCCAGCAGACGGGGGGGGCTGTTCTTC.

The chain is built from TRBV2 and TRBJ1-4; D gene uncertain. V dropped 1 base and J dropped 0 bases, with 15 bases sitting between them. This CDR3 contains 18 residues. Germline V lookup: CDR1 SNHLY, CDR2 FYNNEI. As DNA, the CDR3 is TGTGCCAGCAGTGAAGGTGTTGGGCAGATTGCAACTAATGAAAAACTGTTTTTT. It encodes CASSEGVGQIATNEKLFF.